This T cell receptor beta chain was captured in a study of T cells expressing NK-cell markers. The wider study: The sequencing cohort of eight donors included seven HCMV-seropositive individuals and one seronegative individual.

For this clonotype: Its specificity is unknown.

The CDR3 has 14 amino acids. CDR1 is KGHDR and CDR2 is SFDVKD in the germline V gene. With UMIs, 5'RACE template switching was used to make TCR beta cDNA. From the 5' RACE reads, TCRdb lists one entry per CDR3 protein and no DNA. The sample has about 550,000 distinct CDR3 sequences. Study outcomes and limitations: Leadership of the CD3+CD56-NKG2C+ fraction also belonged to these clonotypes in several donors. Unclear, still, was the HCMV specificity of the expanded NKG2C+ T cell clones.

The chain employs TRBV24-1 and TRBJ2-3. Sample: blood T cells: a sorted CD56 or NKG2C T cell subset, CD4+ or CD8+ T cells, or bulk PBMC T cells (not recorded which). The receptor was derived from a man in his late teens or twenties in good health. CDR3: CATSDSGFTDTQYF.